This entry concerns a single T cell receptor beta chain. Its antigen is unknown. TCRB transcripts that were expressed got sequenced, as all of the isolated RNA had been reverse transcribed. Naive, central memory and regulatory T cell samples produced a mean of approximately 3.9 million reads. Generated by immunoSEQ multiplex PCR, the TCRdb table keeps only in-frame clones and is missing some. The data hold roughly 300,000 clones, with approximately 9.9% observed a single time. The data originate from a study of beta chain features in type 1 diabetes. Study overall: In age, gender and cell yields, patients were similar to healthy donors.

The germline CDR1 and CDR2 sequences are DFQATT and SNEGSKA (reference sequence). CDR3 size: 11 residues. V lost 5 bases and J lost 1, with 3 bases in between. Once sorted, every population was more than 95% pure. Study-wide results and limits: All four CD4+ subsets of Type 1 diabetes patients contained TCRB CDR3s that were moderately but significantly shorter. A closer apparent resemblance between naive, central memory and Treg TCRB repertoires was seen in patients than in healthy donors.

This chain joins TRBV20-1 and TRBJ1-5; no clear D gene. Sequencing input: central memory CD4+ T cells from blood. This receptor was obtained from a young man with type 1 diabetes. In nucleotides, the CDR3 is TGCAGTGCTCGAAGCAATCAGCCCCAGCATTTT. The encoded protein is CSARSNQPQHF.